A selection of T cell receptor beta chains follows, all from one sample in a study of blood T cell repertoires in COVID-19. The table came from immunoSEQ multiplex PCR; TCRdb's copy has only in-frame clones and leaves some out. Here the sample spans about 350,000 clones, around 86% being singletons. Sample: peripheral blood. These receptors were taken from a woman between 50 and 59 years old with COVID-19, enrolled during active disease. Each CDR3 is given with its conserved first and last residue. The order of the fields is V gene, J gene, D gene, clone size, CDR3 DNA, CDR3 protein. The D gene is left open where the match is weak. Size is omitted from some rows. Given values are once, few, many or a class for expanded clones.

V: TRBV24-1
J: TRBJ2-1
D: TRBD1
size: .
DNA: TGTGCCACCAGTGATTCGGGACAGGGGGCGCGGAATGAGCAGTTCTTC
CDR3: CATSDSGQGARNEQFF

V: TRBV6-6
J: TRBJ1-4
D: .
size: few
DNA: TGTGCCAGCAGTTTACAGGGTACGATTAATGAAAAACTGTTTTTT
CDR3: CASSLQGTINEKLFF

V: TRBV10-1
J: TRBJ2-1
D: .
size: .
DNA: TGCGCCAGCAGTATACGACTCCGGGATGGCGATGAGCAGTTCTTC
CDR3: CASSIRLRDGDEQFF

V: TRBV25-1
J: TRBJ1-1
D: .
size: .
DNA: TGTGCCAGCAGTGCTATAGGGGCAGGCTCTGAAGCTTTCTTT
CDR3: CASSAIGAGSEAFF

V: TRBV2
J: TRBJ2-7
D: TRBD1
size: .
DNA: TGTGCCAGCAGTGAAGCTAGGGCGGGGACAGGCTCCTACGAGCAGTACTTC
CDR3: CASSEARAGTGSYEQYF

V: TRBV4-1
J: TRBJ1-1
D: .
size: once
DNA: TGCGCCAGCAGCCAAGATAGGACACTGAACACTGAAGCTTTCTTT
CDR3: CASSQDRTLNTEAFF

V: TRBV6-4
J: TRBJ2-1
D: TRBD2
size: many
DNA: TGTGCCAGCAGTGACGGCCGGGGGGAATACAATGAGCAGTTCTTC
CDR3: CASSDGRGEYNEQFF

V: TRBV12-3/TRBV12-4
J: TRBJ2-7
D: TRBD1
size: .
DNA: TGTGCCAGCAGTTTGACAGGGTCCTACGAGCAGTACTTC
CDR3: CASSLTGSYEQYF

V: TRBV7-3
J: TRBJ2-5
D: .
size: .
DNA: TGTGCCAGCAGCTTTAACAGACAAGAGACCCAGTACTTC
CDR3: CASSFNRQETQYF

V: TRBV6-2/TRBV6-3
J: TRBJ2-7
D: .
size: .
DNA: TGTGCCAGCAGCGTTAGGGGCGGCCCCTACGAGCAGTACTTC
CDR3: CASSVRGGPYEQYF

V: TRBV5-1
J: TRBJ2-3
D: TRBD2
size: .
DNA: TGCGCCAGCAGCCCCTACACAAGAGGGACTAGCGGGAGTCTCACAGATACGCAGTATTTT
CDR3: CASSPYTRGTSGSLTDTQYF

V: TRBV7-2
J: TRBJ1-2
D: .
size: .
DNA: TGTGCCAGCAGCCAAGAGGGGACTACTAACTATGGCTACACCTTC
CDR3: CASSQEGTTNYGYTF

V: TRBV19
J: TRBJ2-6
D: .
size: .
DNA: TGTGCCAGTAACGGCCGGGCTGGGGCCAACGTCCTGACTTTC
CDR3: CASNGRAGANVLTF

V: TRBV19
J: TRBJ1-3
D: .
size: .
DNA: TGTGCCAGTAGTATTTCCGCAGGGGTCGGAAACACCATATATTTT
CDR3: CASSISAGVGNTIYF

V: TRBV18
J: TRBJ2-3
D: TRBD1
size: .
DNA: TGTGCCAGCTCCTGGGACAGCCTCACAGATACGCAGTATTTT
CDR3: CASSWDSLTDTQYF

V: TRBV7-9
J: TRBJ2-2
D: .
size: once
DNA: TGTGCCAGCAGCTTATCTTTCAGCGGACTGACGAACACCGGGGAGCTGTTTTTT
CDR3: CASSLSFSGLTNTGELFF

V: TRBV2
J: TRBJ1-1
D: .
size: .
DNA: TGTGCCAGCACCTCGTCGGGGGGGATACAGACTGAAGCTTTCTTT
CDR3: CASTSSGGIQTEAFF

V: TRBV7-9
J: TRBJ2-7
D: .
size: .
DNA: TGTGCCAGCAGCTTAGTGACAGCTTCTCCTACCTACGAGCAGTACTTC
CDR3: CASSLVTASPTYEQYF

V: TRBV11-1
J: TRBJ2-5
D: .
size: .
DNA: TGTGCCAGCAGCTTAAGGGGGGAGACCCAGTACTTC
CDR3: CASSLRGETQYF

V: TRBV6-1
J: TRBJ1-2
D: TRBD1
size: .
DNA: TGTGCCAGCAGTGAAAGGACAGGGGATGACCTCTATGGCTACACCTTC
CDR3: CASSERTGDDLYGYTF

V: TRBV5-6
J: TRBJ1-1
D: .
size: .
DNA: TGTGCCAGCAGCTTAGGAGAGGGCACTGAAGCTTTCTTT
CDR3: CASSLGEGTEAFF

V: TRBV29-1
J: TRBJ2-6
D: TRBD1
size: .
DNA: TGCAGCGTCCAGGACAGGGGGCGGCCTCTCTCTGGGGCCAACGTCCTGACTTTC
CDR3: CSVQDRGRPLSGANVLTF

V: TRBV29-1
J: TRBJ2-1
D: TRBD2
size: .
DNA: TGCAGCGGGGGGACTAGCGGGAGGTACAATGAGCAGTTCTTC
CDR3: CSGGTSGRYNEQFF

V: TRBV6-5
J: TRBJ1-5
D: TRBD1
size: .
DNA: TGTGCCAGCAGTCGGACAGGGAATCAGCCCCAGCATTTT
CDR3: CASSRTGNQPQHF

V: TRBV11-3
J: TRBJ1-1
D: .
size: .
DNA: TGTGCCAGCAGCTTAAGCAGAGGCGTTAGGCCGAACACTGAAGCTTTCTTT
CDR3: CASSLSRGVRPNTEAFF

V: TRBV11-1
J: TRBJ2-7
D: .
size: once
DNA: TGTGCCAGCAGTCAGGACGGGAGTTCAAGCGAGCAGTACTTC
CDR3: CASSQDGSSSEQYF

V: TRBV7-2
J: TRBJ1-1
D: .
size: .
DNA: TGTGCCAGCAGCTTAGTTGGGACACCCAACACTGAAGCTTTCTTT
CDR3: CASSLVGTPNTEAFF

V: TRBV7-9
J: TRBJ2-7
D: .
size: .
DNA: TGTGCCAGCACCTCATTGCCCAAACAGGGTATCGACGGCGAGCAGTACTTC
CDR3: CASTSLPKQGIDGEQYF

V: TRBV2
J: TRBJ2-2
D: .
size: .
DNA: TGTGCCAGCAGTAAGAGGGCCGGGGAGCTGTTTTTT
CDR3: CASSKRAGELFF

V: TRBV6-5
J: TRBJ2-1
D: TRBD2
size: once
DNA: TGTGCCAGCAGTTGGAAGGCTAGCGGGAGAGTTGAGCAGTTCTTC
CDR3: CASSWKASGRVEQFF

V: TRBV6-4
J: TRBJ2-3
D: .
size: .
DNA: TGTGCCAGCAGTGCCTCCGGGACACGCACAGATACGCAGTATTTT
CDR3: CASSASGTRTDTQYF

V: TRBV30
J: TRBJ1-5
D: .
size: .
DNA: TGTGCCTGGGCCGTTTCTAGCAATCAGCCCCAGCATTTT
CDR3: CAWAVSSNQPQHF

V: TRBV2
J: TRBJ1-1
D: .
size: once
DNA: TGTGCCAGCAAAATGGGGGCTCGAGACACTGAAGCTTTCTTT
CDR3: CASKMGARDTEAFF